Listed here is a single TCR beta chain. This sample was taken from a study of blood T cell repertoires in COVID-19. The wider study: In each case, the material was cDNA or gDNA derived from T cells, B-cell-depleted T cells, or PBMCs.

TCRdb's table, derived via immunoSEQ multiplex PCR, lists solely in-frame clones and lacks some. The sample lists 300,000 or so clones; roughly 85% were seen once. The CDR3 runs 14 residues. Germline CDR1 and CDR2: SNHLY and FYNNEI. The V end lost 6 bases, the J end lost 11 bases, and 22 bases lay between the germline ends. This clonotype was sampled from a woman in her thirties who had recovered from COVID-19. The J gene is TRBJ1-1, the V gene TRBV2; D is possibly TRBD1 (6 bases). The material sequenced was PBMCs or T cells enriched from blood (not recorded which). The CDR3 loop reads CASREQGSSLWAFF. CDR3 DNA sequence: TGTGCCAGCAGGGAACAGGGTAGTTCACTTTGGGCTTTCTTT.